Shown below are 2 T cell receptor beta chains from a single sample sequenced in a study of cytomegalovirus exposure and HLA in healthy donors. The PCR employed 60 Vbeta primers together with 13 Jbeta primers. Only in-frame clones appear in the TCRdb table, and some are missing; sequencing was by immunoSEQ multiplex PCR. The profile covers around 99,000 clones, with around three quarters appearing a single time and roughly 8% taken by the ten largest. The specimen was PBMCs. The receptors were gathered from a man aged 25 to 40 in good health and CMV-seronegative.

The chain carries TRBV19 and TRBJ2-3; D may be TRBD1 (6 bases). This CDR3 is built from 16 residues. Germline V gene lookup returns CDR1 LNHDA and CDR2 SQIVND (reference sequence). The V and J ends lost 6 bases and 0 bases respectively, with 16 bases between them. CDR3 sequence (DNA): TGTGCCAGTAGCGATAGACCAGGGGAAAGCACAGATACGCAGTATTTT. As protein: CASSDRPGESTDTQYF.

This clone has only a few counts. This chain links TRBV7-9 with TRBJ2-2; D might be TRBD2 (5 bases). The V gene's germline CDR1 is SEHNR and CDR2 FQNEAQ (reference sequence). The ends were cut back, 3 bases at V and 6 bases at J, with 11 bases in the middle. The CDR3 totals 14 residues. The CDR3: CASSFRSGAGELFF. In nucleotides, the CDR3 is TGTGCCAGCAGCTTTCGGTCCGGGGCCGGGGAGCTGTTTTTT.